A single sample gave rise to the 8 T cell receptor beta chains below, sequenced in a study of shared clonotypes between healthy human individuals. Using immunoSEQ multiplex PCR, the repertoire was profiled, and TCRdb retains in-frame clones only, with some absent. The sample has around 100,000 clones, around two thirds seen once. The sequencing input was memory CD8+ T cells sorted from blood. The subset was: CD45RO+ cells pooled with CCR7-negative TemRA cells. These receptors all come from a man aged 25 to 45 in good health.

The chain employs TRBV5-4 and TRBJ1-2; 7 bases agree with TRBD1. The CDR3 has 14 amino acids. The V and J ends lost 3 bases and 4 bases, in that order; junction bases with no gene match: 6. Germline V gives CDR1 SGHNT, CDR2 YYREEE (reference sequence). The CDR3, as DNA: TGTGCCAGCAGCTCTGGACAGGCCATCTATGGCTACACCTTC. Residues: CASSSGQAIYGYTF.

Notes on this clone: A far bigger clonotype differs at one base, so this is likely a read error. Other DNA sequences in this sample translate to the same CDR3. The rearrangement joins TRBV27 to TRBJ2-7; D is unresolved. From germline, CDR1 is MNHEY and CDR2 SMNVEV (reference sequence). This CDR3 is built from 12 residues. The CDR3 DNA reads TGCGCCAGCAGTTTATACCCCTACGAGCAGTACTTC. This translates into CASSLYPYEQYF.

This clone was counted a few times. This chain joins TRBV6-5 and TRBJ2-1; 8 nucleotides align to TRBD2. With V trimmed by 2 bases and J by 4 bases, 7 bases remained unmatched. Germline V gene lookup returns CDR1 MNHEY and CDR2 SVGAGI. This CDR3 is built from 16 residues. CDR3 nucleotide sequence: TGTGCCAGCAGTTACGGGCTAGCGGGCACTTACAATGAGCAGTTCTTC. Translation gives CASSYGLAGTYNEQFF.

This clone was detected only once. J is TRBJ1-3 and V is TRBV7-8, with D unclear. The CDR3 has 15 residues. Deletions cut 5 bases from V and 0 bases from J, with 11 bases between. The V gene's germline CDR1 is SGHVS and CDR2 FQNEAQ. CDR3 coding DNA: TGTGCCAGCAGCCTCTTCGTAGGCTCTGGAAACACCATATATTTT. This translates into CASSLFVGSGNTIYF.

This clone was picked up many times. The chain has TRBV29-1 and TRBJ2-7; the D is unclear. Looked up from germline, CDR1 is SQVTM and CDR2 is ANQGSEA. The V end was cut by 3 bases, the J end by 3 bases, with 15 bases between. This CDR3 spans 14 amino acids. CDR3 DNA sequence: TGCAGCGTTGAGTTGGCCGACACCGGCTACGAGCAGTACTTC. Encoded protein: CSVELADTGYEQYF.

The V gene is TRBV6-1, the J gene TRBJ2-7; TRBD1 agrees at 9 bases. The CDR3 consists of 15 residues. Germline V gene sequence: CDR1 MNHNS, CDR2 SASEGT. With V trimmed by 3 bases and J by 1 base, 4 bases remained unmatched. CDR3 amino acids: CASSESGTGSYEQYF. Written as DNA, the CDR3 is TGTGCCAGCAGTGAGTCCGGGACAGGGTCCTACGAGCAGTACTTC.

The genes are TRBV28 and TRBJ2-7; D remains unclear. V was cut by 4 bases and J by 2 bases, with 12 bases left in between. Per the germline V gene, CDR1 is MDHEN and CDR2 is SYDVKM. This CDR3 is 14 amino acids long. CDR3 residues: CASSYPGRPYEQYF. CDR3 nucleotide sequence: TGTGCCAGCAGTTACCCTGGCAGACCCTACGAGCAGTACTTC.

In the case of this clone: One base away lies a much larger clone, so this may be a sequencing read error. Distinct nucleotide sequences in the sample also encode this CDR3. The rearrangement joins TRBV7-9 to TRBJ2-1; unclear D gene. V was trimmed by 3 bases and J by 9 bases, leaving 9 bases between them. Germline-derived CDR1 and CDR2 are SEHNR and FQNEAQ (reference sequence). This CDR3 is built from 12 residues. CDR3: CASSFPVGEQFF. In DNA form, the CDR3 reads TGTGCCAGCAGCTTCCCGGTGGGTGAGCAGTTCTTC.